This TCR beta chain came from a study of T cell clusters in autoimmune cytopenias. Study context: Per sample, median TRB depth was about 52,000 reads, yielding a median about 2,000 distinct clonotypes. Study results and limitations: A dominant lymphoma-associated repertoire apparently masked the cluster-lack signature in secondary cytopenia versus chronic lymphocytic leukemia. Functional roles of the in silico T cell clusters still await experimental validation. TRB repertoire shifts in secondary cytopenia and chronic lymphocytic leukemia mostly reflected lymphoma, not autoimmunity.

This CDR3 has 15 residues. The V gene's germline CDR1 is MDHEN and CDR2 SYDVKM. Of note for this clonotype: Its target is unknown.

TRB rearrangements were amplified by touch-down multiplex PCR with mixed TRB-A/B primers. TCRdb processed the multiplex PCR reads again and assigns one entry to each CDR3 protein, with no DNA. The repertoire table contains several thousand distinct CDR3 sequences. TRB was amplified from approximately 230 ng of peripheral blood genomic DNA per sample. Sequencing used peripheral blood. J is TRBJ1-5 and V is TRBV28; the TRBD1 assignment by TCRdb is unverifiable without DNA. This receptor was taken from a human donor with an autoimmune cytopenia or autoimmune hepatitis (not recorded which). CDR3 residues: CASSLGQGFRQPQHF.